This T cell receptor beta chain was sequenced for a study of blood T cells in healthy people across ages. General study findings and limits: Aged donors had fewer naive CD4+ cells and lower diversity than long-lived donors.

This clonotype was seen more than once but under ten times. Its antigen is unidentified. For the second PCR, which ran for about 6 to 11 cycles, a sample-barcoded 5' primer and a J-beta primer mix were used. A template-switch adaptor with 12 random nucleotides tagged each cDNA molecule. TCRdb re-called the 5' RACE reads through MiXCR, storing one row per CDR3 protein. Of approximately 690,000 distinct CDR3 sequences listed, under 70% are singletons. This CDR3 region has 18 residues. The V gene's germline CDR1 is SGHTA and CDR2 FQGNSA. J was trimmed by 2 bases and V by 2 bases; bases with no gene match: 12.

The clonotype was recovered from a man aged 55 to 70 in good health. The chain joins TRBV7-2 to TRBJ2-3; 8 nucleotides line up with TRBD1. The sample consisted of blood. In nucleotides, the CDR3 is TGTGCCAGCAGCTTAAAGTTTCGGCAGGGGGCTTTCACAGATACGCAGTATTTT. This sequence encodes CASSLKFRQGAFTDTQYF.